This T cell receptor (beta chain) originates from a study of cytomegalovirus exposure and HLA in healthy donors. Both 60 Vbeta primers and 13 Jbeta primers went into the PCR. Sequencing was performed with immunoSEQ multiplex PCR; in TCRdb, only in-frame clones are kept and a portion is missing. Here the sample spans fewer than 200,000 clones, about four fifths being singletons. As to this clone: No antigen is known for it.

Study-wide findings and caveats: 150 to 200 TCR beta chains were listed as cytomegalovirus-associated. Follow-up analysis seemed to connect common viral pathogens with several of the most significant clusters identified.

Germline values: CDR1 SGHAT, CDR2 FQNNGV. This CDR3 is 19 amino acids long. V lost 1 base to trimming and J lost 5 bases; unmatched junction nucleotides: 13. V usage is TRBV11-2 and J usage is TRBJ2-1; 11 bases are shared with TRBD2. This receptor was taken from a woman aged 18-29 years in good health and CMV-seronegative. The sample was PBMCs. CDR3 DNA: TGTGCCAGCAGCTTAGTCGGCAGTGAACTAGCGGGAGTCCACAATGAGCAGTTCTTC. Residues: CASSLVGSELAGVHNEQFF.